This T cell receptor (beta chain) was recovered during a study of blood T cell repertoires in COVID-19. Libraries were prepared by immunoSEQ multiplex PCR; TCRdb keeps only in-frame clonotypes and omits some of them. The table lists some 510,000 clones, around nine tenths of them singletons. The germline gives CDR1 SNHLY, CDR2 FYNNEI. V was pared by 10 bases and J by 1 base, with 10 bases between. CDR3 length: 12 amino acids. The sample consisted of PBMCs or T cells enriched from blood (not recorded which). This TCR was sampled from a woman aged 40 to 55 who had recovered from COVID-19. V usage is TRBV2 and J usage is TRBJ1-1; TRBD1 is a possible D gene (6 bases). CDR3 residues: CAMGGRNTEAFF. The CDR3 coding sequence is TGTGCCATGGGGGGGCGGAACACTGAAGCTTTCTTT.